These T cell receptor beta chains were read from a single sample in a study of graft-versus-host responses after intestinal transplantation. Their antigens are not known. The table came from immunoSEQ multiplex PCR; TCRdb's copy has only in-frame clones and leaves some out. The table lists around 50,000 clones, roughly 83% of them singletons. The material sequenced was unstimulated CD4+ T cells sorted from spleen or lymph node cells, taken before transplant. Source of these receptors: a human donor who was the organ donor for an intestinal transplant. Both conserved end residues are part of each CDR3. A D gene is named only where the DNA matches it firmly.

D: -; V: TRBV18; CDR3: CASSPAVGMSGYTF
D: -; V: TRBV30; CDR3: CAWSASVGNTIYF
D: TRBD2; V: TRBV19; CDR3: CASSPRTSGGLSNNEQFF
D: -; V: TRBV4-3; CDR3: CASSQELARGALGYTF
D: -; V: TRBV11-3; CDR3: CASSGRWYGYTF
D: -; V: TRBV7-9; CDR3: CASSFYLGRGEKLFF
D: -; V: TRBV10-3; CDR3: CAISGQPSYNEQFF
D: TRBD2; V: TRBV10-2; CDR3: CASTRWEGGTDTQYF
D: -; V: TRBV18; CDR3: CASSLRAGELFF
D: TRBD1; V: TRBV6-1; CDR3: CASNRGQPQHF
D: TRBD1; V: TRBV28; CDR3: CASRHGTGGLADQGNTQYF
D: -; V: TRBV7-2; CDR3: CASSYPTAYEQYF
D: -; V: TRBV9; CDR3: CASSVGITGELFF
D: TRBD2; V: TRBV5-6; CDR3: CASSLDRGGRDTQYF
D: -; V: TRBV29-1; CDR3: CSVVRGLSYGYTF
D: TRBD1; V: TRBV19; CDR3: CASSEGTAYEQYF
D: TRBD1; V: TRBV6-6; CDR3: CASGRTGGAGTGELFF
D: -; V: TRBV11-2; CDR3: CASSRSGLYEQYF
D: -; V: TRBV6-5; CDR3: CASSPGTAVNTIYF
D: -; V: TRBV27; CDR3: CASSSRTKGLVDLEQYF
D: -; V: TRBV2; CDR3: CASAPGQRGDTQYF
D: -; V: TRBV12-5; CDR3: CASGFGNTGELFF
D: -; V: TRBV20-1; CDR3: CSASGNNEQFF
D: -; V: TRBV5-1; CDR3: CASTLGGPYGYTF
D: -; V: TRBV7-2; CDR3: CASSVRGPNQPQHF
D: -; V: TRBV29-1; CDR3: CSVEDNSGNTIYF
D: TRBD2; V: TRBV2; CDR3: CASSGTSVYNEQFF
D: -; V: TRBV11-2; CDR3: CASSPHSGNTQYF